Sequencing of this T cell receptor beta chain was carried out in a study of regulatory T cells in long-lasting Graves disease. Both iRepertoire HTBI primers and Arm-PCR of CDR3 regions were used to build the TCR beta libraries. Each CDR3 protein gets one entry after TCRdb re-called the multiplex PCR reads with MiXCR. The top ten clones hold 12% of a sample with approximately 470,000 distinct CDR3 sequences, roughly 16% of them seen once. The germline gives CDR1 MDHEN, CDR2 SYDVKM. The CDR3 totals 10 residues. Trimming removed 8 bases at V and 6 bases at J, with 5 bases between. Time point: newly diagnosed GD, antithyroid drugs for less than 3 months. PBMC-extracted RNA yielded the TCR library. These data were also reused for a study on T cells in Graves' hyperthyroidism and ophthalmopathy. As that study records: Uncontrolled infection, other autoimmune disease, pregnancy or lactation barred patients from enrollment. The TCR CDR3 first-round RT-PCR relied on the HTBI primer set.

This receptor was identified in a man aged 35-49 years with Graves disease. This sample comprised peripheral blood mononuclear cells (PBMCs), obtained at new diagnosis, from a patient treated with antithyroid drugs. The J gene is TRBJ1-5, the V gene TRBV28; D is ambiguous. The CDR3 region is CASGSQPQHF. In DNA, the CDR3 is TGTGCCAGCGGGTCTCAGCCCCAGCATTTT.